This entry lists 8 T cell receptor beta chains sequenced from one sample in a study of graft-versus-host responses after intestinal transplantation. Produced via immunoSEQ multiplex PCR; TCRdb's table is partial and in-frame only. The sample gives over 100,000 clones, roughly nine tenths of which show up once; more than 0.8% is in the top ten. Their target antigens are unknown. Sequences were derived from unstimulated CD4+ T cells sorted from spleen or lymph node cells, sampled before intestinal transplant. These receptors originate from a human donor who received an intestinal transplant.

The chain is built from TRBV28 and TRBJ2-7; maybe TRBD1 (6 bases). The germline gives CDR1 MDHEN, CDR2 SYDVKM. The CDR3 runs 15 residues. V lost 5 bases and J lost 8, with 22 bases in between. CDR3 bases: TGTGCCAGCAGTCCAGGGGCCATCAACGACAGGAAGCAGTACTTC. Translated: CASSPGAINDRKQYF.

The chain recombines TRBV19 with TRBJ2-5; TRBD1 matches 8 bases. The germline V gene has CDR1 LNHDA and CDR2 SQIVND (reference sequence). V gave up 6 bases and J gave up 5 bases; unmatched junction bases: 5. This CDR3 has 13 amino acids. CDR3 nucleotides: TGTGCCAGTAGCCCAGGGGGCAAGGAGACCCAGTACTTC. This translates into CASSPGGKETQYF.

This sequence joins TRBV5-1 and TRBJ2-5; D is unclear. The CDR3 is 14 amino acids. The ends were cut back, 2 bases at V and 5 bases at J, with 13 bases in the middle. The germline V gene has CDR1 SGHRS and CDR2 YFSETQ. CDR3 protein: CASSFTVSSETQYF. CDR3 DNA sequence: TGCGCCAGCAGCTTCACCGTAAGTTCCGAGACCCAGTACTTC.

This chain joins TRBV6-6 and TRBJ1-6, with 9 bases lining up with TRBD1. The J segment lost 8 bases and the V segment lost 6 bases, leaving 8 bases of the junction unmatched. This CDR3 contains 15 residues. Germline-derived CDR1 and CDR2 are MNHNY and SVGAGI (reference sequence). As DNA, the CDR3 is TGTGCCAGCAGAACAACAGGGGGCAATGATTCACCCCTCCACTTT. Its translation: CASRTTGGNDSPLHF.

The rearrangement uses TRBV20-1 and TRBJ2-2; perhaps TRBD2 as D (5 bases). Trimming shortened V by 3 bases and J by 10 bases, and 9 bases separated the two germline ends. The length of the CDR3 is 11 residues. CDR1 is DFQATT and CDR2 is SNEGSKA in the germline V gene (reference sequence). CDR3 amino acids: CSASDGEELFF. The CDR3 region has the DNA TGCAGTGCTAGTGACGGGGAGGAGCTGTTTTTT.

The V gene is TRBV28, the J gene TRBJ2-2; D not resolved. V was cut by 10 bases and J by 6 bases, with 12 bases left in between. The CDR3 is 12 residues long. Per germline, CDR1 MDHEN and CDR2 SYDVKM. The CDR3 nucleotides are TGTGCCACCCAAGTTTGGGCCGGGGAGCTGTTTTTT. Translated, it gives CATQVWAGELFF.

This chain uses TRBV10-1 with TRBJ2-3, with unresolved D. CDR3 length: 13 residues. Germline loops: CDR1 WNHNN, CDR2 SYGVQD (reference sequence). V lost 5 bases and J 5 bases, leaving 11 bases between the germline ends. The DNA for the CDR3 is TGCGCCAGCAGTCCGATCGTGGGAGATACGCAGTATTTT. Amino acids: CASSPIVGDTQYF.

The J gene is TRBJ2-7, the V gene TRBV7-6; 13 nucleotides align to TRBD2. In germline, CDR1 is SGHVS, CDR2 FNYEAQ. V dropped 4 bases and J dropped 3; count of bases not matched to a gene: 3. The CDR3 has 15 amino acids. As DNA, the CDR3 is TGTGCCAGCAGCTCCAGGACTAGCGGGAGCTACGAGCAGTACTTC. It encodes CASSSRTSGSYEQYF.